Listed below are T cell receptor beta chains from one sample, sequenced in a study of CD8+ T cells in alopecia areata. Using immunoSEQ multiplex PCR, the repertoire was profiled, and TCRdb retains in-frame clones only, with some absent. The table includes about 180,000 clones, about 47% detected once. The specimen was CD8+ T cells sorted from blood, collected at week 52, from a patient treated with tofacitinib. These receptors were collected from a human donor with alopecia areata. Each CDR3 is given with its conserved first and last residue. D genes are given only for firm matches. Rows may omit the clone size; those that give it use once, few, many or a size class.

TGTGCCAGCAGTGAAACAGGGAGCTCCTACAATGAGCAGTTCTTC CASSETGSSYNEQFF TRBJ2-1 NA few TRBV25-1
TGCGCCAGCAGCCGGGGCGGACTAGCGGGGTTAGGTAATGAGCAGTTCTTC CASSRGGLAGLGNEQFF TRBJ2-1 TRBD2 few TRBV4-1
TGTGCCAGCAAGGACAGGGAGGGCGGGCAGCCCCAGCATTTT CASKDREGGQPQHF TRBJ1-5 TRBD1 few TRBV6-5
TGTGCCAGCAGCCCGGGACAGTATAATCAGCCCCAGCATTTT CASSPGQYNQPQHF TRBJ1-5 TRBD1 NA TRBV5-8
TGTGCCAGCGGCGGTTACAATGAGCAGTTCTTC CASGGYNEQFF TRBJ2-1 NA NA TRBV7-8
TGCAGCGTTGAACCGCCTCTATACAGGGTATCTACTGAAAAACTGTTTTTT CSVEPPLYRVSTEKLFF TRBJ1-4 NA NA TRBV29-1
TGTGCCACCGGACAGGGCTCCTACAATGAGCAGTTCTTC CATGQGSYNEQFF TRBJ2-1 TRBD1 NA TRBV27
TGTGCCAGCAAGGATCGGGGGAATCAGCCCCAGCATTTT CASKDRGNQPQHF TRBJ1-5 NA many TRBV2
TGCGCCAGCACCCAATTACCGGGACAGCCGAATGAGCAGTTCTTC CASTQLPGQPNEQFF TRBJ2-1 TRBD1 NA TRBV10-2
TGTGCCAGTAGTCCTGCGGGGGGTTCCTCCTACGAGCAGTACTTC CASSPAGGSSYEQYF TRBJ2-7 TRBD2 NA TRBV19
TGTGCCAGTAGTATAGAGCCCTCCTACGAGCAGTACTTC CASSIEPSYEQYF TRBJ2-7 NA few TRBV19
TGTGCCAGCAGCGACACAGATACGCAGTATTTT CASSDTDTQYF TRBJ2-3 NA few TRBV2
TGCGCCAGCAGCTTACCGAGCCGGGACCCCACTAGCGGCTACACCTTC CASSLPSRDPTSGYTF TRBJ1-2 NA once TRBV5-1
TGCGCCAGCAGCTTATGGGGGCTCAATGAGCAGTTCTTC CASSLWGLNEQFF TRBJ2-1 NA NA TRBV5-1
TGCGCCAGCAGCCAAGGGCTAGCGCTCTCCTACGAGCAGTACTTC CASSQGLALSYEQYF TRBJ2-7 NA NA TRBV4-1
TGTGCCACTCAGAGTCCTAGCACAGATACGCAGTATTTT CATQSPSTDTQYF TRBJ2-3 NA NA TRBV7-9
TGCGCCAGCAGCTTGGGGACAGGCAAAGAGACCCAGTACTTC CASSLGTGKETQYF TRBJ2-5 TRBD1 NA TRBV5-1
TGTGCCAGTTCCGGGGGGTCGACTGAAGCTTTCTTT CASSGGSTEAFF TRBJ1-1 NA few TRBV19
TGTGCCAGCAGCGTAGACGGGACAGGGACCTACGAGCAGTACTTC CASSVDGTGTYEQYF TRBJ2-7 TRBD1 few TRBV9
TGTGCCTGGACGACAGGGAACGAGCAGTACTTC CAWTTGNEQYF TRBJ2-7 TRBD1 NA TRBV30
TGTGCCAGCAGGGGGGACGGCTACAATGAGCAGTTCTTC CASRGDGYNEQFF TRBJ2-1 NA few TRBV6-5
TGTGCCAGCAGTGGGACAGGCGACTATGGCTACACCTTC CASSGTGDYGYTF TRBJ1-2 TRBD1 NA TRBV6-5
TGTGCCAGCCGTCTCAAGGTCAGCACAGATACGCAGTATTTT CASRLKVSTDTQYF TRBJ2-3 NA once TRBV2
TGCAGCGTTCTAGCGGGGGGGAACACCGGGGAGCTGTTTTTT CSVLAGGNTGELFF TRBJ2-2 TRBD2 NA TRBV29-1
TGTGCCAGCAGCTGGTGGGAGCGCGGACTAGAAGAGACCCAGTACTTC CASSWWERGLEETQYF TRBJ2-5 TRBD2 NA TRBV5-6
TGTGCCAGCTCACCGGTCGGAGTCGCCTATAATTCACCCCTCCACTTT CASSPVGVAYNSPLHF TRBJ1-6 NA NA TRBV18